These 26 T cell receptor beta chains originate from one sample sequenced in a study of human T cells and chemical hapten exposure. MiXCR, run by TCRdb on the RACE reads, gives a single entry per CDR3 protein. The data contain about 120,000 distinct CDR3 sequences, roughly 13% of them singletons. Time point: pre-sensitization, week 0. Treatment here: therapeutic diphenylcyclopropenone sensitization with weekly scalp DPC. The sequencing used whole blood, collected in connection with sensitization to the hapten diphenylcyclopropenone (DPC). These receptors all stem from a woman aged 18-35 years with alopecia areata. Some clones in this sample may be carry-over from other donors' samples.

In its sample, this clonotype was seen many times. The V call is TRBV6-4, the J call TRBJ2-2; tentatively, D is TRBD1 (6 bases). The CDR3 totals 14 residues. V was clipped by 10 bases and J by 4 bases, with 16 bases between them. Germline loops: CDR1 MRHNA, CDR2 SNTAGT. The CDR3, as DNA: TGTGCCACCGCCCTTCAAGGGGGCACCGGGGAGCTGTTTTTT. Translation: CATALQGGTGELFF.

In this sample, this clonotype turned up many times. The chain employs TRBV7-8 and TRBJ2-2, with D perhaps TRBD1 (7 bases). CDR3 length: 16 amino acids. Germline CDR1 reads SGHVS; CDR2 reads FQNEAQ. The V end lost 4 bases, the J end lost 5 bases, and 17 bases lay between the germline ends. This chain's CDR3 is CASSSPGGLDTGELFF. CDR3 DNA sequence: TGTGCCAGCAGCTCCCCAGGGGGGTTGGATACCGGGGAGCTGTTTTTT. Full variable domain (outside the CDR3, taken from reference TRBV7-8 and TRBJ2-2): GAGVSQSPRYKVAKRGQDVALRCDPISGHVSLFWYQQALGQGPEFLTYFQNEAQLDKSGLPSDRFFAERPEGSVSTLKIQRTQQEDSAVYLCASSSPGGLDTGELFFGEGSRLTVL.

The rearrangement uses TRBV5-4 and TRBJ1-4; D is ambiguous. The CDR3 is made up of 14 amino acids. Germline values: CDR1 SGHNT, CDR2 YYREEE (reference sequence). The germline V and J ends were trimmed by 4 bases and 5 bases, with 12 bases remaining between them. For the CDR3, the DNA is TGTGCCAGCAGCAACGGGTTTCAAAATGAAAAACTGTTTTTT. This encodes CASSNGFQNEKLFF.

This clonotype was counted only a few times. The genes are TRBV3-1 and TRBJ1-1, with 9 bases that match TRBD1. The CDR3 sequence is 15 residues long. CDR1 is LGHDT, CDR2 YNNKEL, per germline (reference sequence). V was clipped by 3 bases and J by 2 bases; unmatched bases: 4. The CDR3 sequence: CASSQGTGLNTEAFF. DNA of the CDR3: TGTGCCAGCAGCCAGGGGACAGGGCTCAACACTGAAGCTTTCTTT. Full variable domain (rest looked up from reference TRBV3-1 and TRBJ1-1): DTAVSQTPKYLVTQMGNDKSIKCEQNLGHDTMYWYKQDSKKFLKIMFSYNNKELIINETVPNRFSPKSPDKAHLNLHINSLELGDSAVYFCASSQGTGLNTEAFFGQGTRLTVV.

The V and J genes are TRBV27 and TRBJ2-5, with TRBD2 identical over 10 bases. There are 15 residues in the CDR3. With 5 bases clipped from V and 1 base from J, the junction kept 4 bases outside the gene matches. Germline values: CDR1 MNHEY, CDR2 SMNVEV (reference sequence). CDR3 in amino acids: CASSGLADVQETQYF. The CDR3 DNA sequence: TGTGCCAGCAGTGGACTAGCGGATGTCCAAGAGACCCAGTACTTC.

The table lists this clonotype with many counts. This chain uses TRBV10-3 with TRBJ1-1; 7 nucleotides line up with TRBD1. CDR3 length: 14 residues. The germline gives CDR1 ENHRY, CDR2 SYGVKD. V lost 6 bases and J lost 0; bases outside the gene matches: 4. The CDR3 region has the DNA TGTGCCATCAGGGGAGGGGGCCTGAACACTGAAGCTTTCTTT. Protein: CAIRGGGLNTEAFF.

This chain links TRBV11-2 with TRBJ2-1, with D possibly being TRBD2 (6 bases). V was pared by 2 bases and J by 0 bases, with 17 bases between. Per germline, CDR1 SGHAT and CDR2 FQNNGV. The CDR3 runs 18 residues. CDR3 amino acids: CASSLPGLAYSSYNEQFF. In DNA form, the CDR3 reads TGTGCCAGCAGCTTACCGGGACTCGCCTATTCCTCCTACAATGAGCAGTTCTTC.

This clonotype was seen at least ten times. The V call is TRBV18, the J call TRBJ2-7; 7 nucleotides line up with TRBD1. CDR1 and CDR2 (germline): KGHSH, LQKENI. J was trimmed by 0 bases and V by 2 bases; bases with no gene match: 1. The CDR3 sequence is 14 residues long. The CDR3 coding sequence is TGTGCCAGCTCACCAGGGACAGTCTCCTACGAGCAGTACTTC. Protein product: CASSPGTVSYEQYF.

The V gene is TRBV7-9, the J gene TRBJ2-7; a weak D match, TRBD2 (6 bases). This CDR3 is built from 15 residues. The germline CDR1 and CDR2 sequences are SEHNR and FQNEAQ (reference sequence). V gave up 2 bases and J gave up 0 bases, with 11 bases separating them. CDR3 in amino acids: CASSLMAGPSYEQYF. As DNA, the CDR3 is TGTGCCAGCAGCTTAATGGCGGGGCCCTCCTACGAGCAGTACTTC.

This clonotype occurred many times. The genes are TRBV3-1 and TRBJ1-5; TRBD1 is a possible D gene (5 bases). This CDR3 spans 14 amino acids. Germline V lookup: CDR1 LGHDT, CDR2 YNNKEL (reference sequence). V lost 1 base and J 4 bases, leaving 8 bases between the germline ends. CDR3 sequence reads: CASSQVPGNQPQHF. The DNA of the CDR3 is TGTGCCAGCAGCCAAGTGCCAGGGAATCAGCCCCAGCATTTT.

J is TRBJ2-7 and V is TRBV7-9, with a weak D call TRBD1 (6 bases). CDR1 SEHNR and CDR2 FQNEAQ come from the germline V gene (reference sequence). This CDR3 is 15 amino acids long. V was pared by 4 bases and J by 0 bases, with 13 bases between. This CDR3 is CASSSDRASSYEQYF. Written as DNA, the CDR3 is TGTGCCAGCAGCTCGGACAGAGCGAGCTCCTACGAGCAGTACTTC. The variable domain in full, completed from reference TRBV7-9 and TRBJ2-7, reads DTGVSQNPRHKITKRGQNVTFRCDPISEHNRLYWYRQTLGQGPEFLTYFQNEAQLEKSRLLSDRFSAERPKGSFSTLEIQRTEQGDSAMYLCASSSDRASSYEQYFGPGTRLTVT.

This clonotype was seen only a few times. The chain employs TRBV19 and TRBJ2-7, with 10 bases fitting TRBD2. CDR1 is LNHDA and CDR2 is SQIVND in the germline V gene (reference sequence). The ends lost 6 bases at V and 6 bases at J; junction bases unmatched: 5. CDR3 length equals 13 residues. The CDR3 loop reads CASRLAGDSEQYF. In DNA, the CDR3 is TGTGCCAGTAGGCTAGCGGGGGACTCCGAGCAGTACTTC.

This clonotype was picked up many times. This chain uses TRBV9 with TRBJ1-2, with D possibly TRBD1 on 5 matching bases. The V end was cut by 4 bases, the J end by 3 bases, with 10 bases between. The germline CDR1 and CDR2 sequences are SGDLS and YYNGEE. The CDR3 length is 13 residues. The CDR3 DNA follows: TGTGCCAGCAGCCTAGACAGAGACTATGGCTACACCTTC. Protein product: CASSLDRDYGYTF. Full variable domain (missing parts from reference TRBV9 and TRBJ1-2): DSGVTQTPKHLITATGQRVTLRCSPRSGDLSVYWYQQSLDQGLQFLIQYYNGEERAKGNILERFSAQQFPDLHSELNLSSLELGDSALYFCASSLDRDYGYTFGSGTRLTVV.

This clonotype came up many times. The chain has TRBV7-9 and TRBJ1-1; 9 nucleotides match TRBD1. Germline-derived CDR1 and CDR2 are SEHNR and FQNEAQ (reference sequence). The CDR3 has 15 amino acids. V was pared by 3 bases and J by 1 base, with 3 bases of the junction left unmatched. This CDR3 is CASSLRGQGNTEAFF. The CDR3 DNA is TGTGCCAGCAGCTTGAGGGGACAGGGGAACACTGAAGCTTTCTTT.

Comments on this clonotype: This is likely a read error, given that the CDR3 carries no conserved phenylalanine or tryptophan at its end. The chain links TRBV20-1 to TRBJ2-7; 11 bases are shared with TRBD1. Germline assignment: CDR1 DFQATT and CDR2 SNEGSKA (reference sequence). The V segment lost 7 bases and the J segment 7 bases; nucleotides outside the gene matches: 6. The CDR3 runs to 12 residues. As DNA, the CDR3 is TGCAGTGGAGGACAGGGGGCCCAGGAGCAGTACCTC. Amino acid sequence: CSGGQGAQEQYL.

This chain connects TRBV28 to TRBJ2-7; 11 bases align to TRBD1. The trim removed 6 bases at V and 3 bases at J, leaving 7 bases unmatched. The germline CDR1 and CDR2 sequences are MDHEN and SYDVKM. The CDR3 consists of 15 residues. The CDR3: CASRETGTGGYEQYF. The CDR3 DNA reads TGTGCCAGCAGGGAAACCGGGACAGGGGGCTACGAGCAGTACTTC.

This clonotype has ten or more counts. J is TRBJ2-3 and V is TRBV7-2; maybe TRBD2 (6 bases). The CDR3 extends over 15 amino acids. Trimming removed 4 bases at V and 6 bases at J, with 17 bases between. The V gene's germline CDR1 is SGHTA and CDR2 FQGNSA. The CDR3: CASSSGGAGSDTQYF. The CDR3 nucleotides are TGTGCCAGCAGCTCTGGCGGGGCGGGGTCGGATACGCAGTATTTT.

Only a few counts were recorded for this clonotype. The chain carries TRBV20-1 and TRBJ1-2, with D unclear. V was pared by 6 bases and J by 0 bases, with 11 bases between. This CDR3 contains 13 residues. Germline CDR1 reads DFQATT; CDR2 reads SNEGSKA (reference sequence). The CDR3 here is CSAKWRANYGYTF. DNA for the CDR3: TGCAGTGCAAAGTGGCGAGCTAACTATGGCTACACCTTC.

This clonotype has just a few counts. The gene calls are TRBV14 and TRBJ1-2; no clear D gene. With 3 bases removed from V and 4 bases from J, the gap between germline ends came to 6 bases. CDR1 and CDR2 (germline): SGHDN, FVKESK. This CDR3 is built from 12 residues. This CDR3 reads CASSHGLYGYTF. The CDR3 DNA reads TGTGCCAGCAGCCACGGGCTCTATGGCTACACCTTC.

This clonotype was seen repeatedly, ten times or more. V gene TRBV5-6 combines with J gene TRBJ1-1; no clear D. The CDR3 has 13 amino acids. V lost 3 bases and J 4 bases, leaving 10 bases between the germline ends. Germline V lookup: CDR1 SGHDT, CDR2 YYEEEE. CDR3 nucleotides: TGTGCCAGCAGCTCACCCTTGGGCACTGAAGCTTTCTTT. Amino acids: CASSSPLGTEAFF.

Only a few counts were recorded for this clonotype. The V gene is TRBV28, the J gene TRBJ2-5; 11 bases agree with TRBD2. The CDR3 has 15 amino acids. The junction had 8 bases not matched to a gene; V was cut back by 6 bases and J by 5 bases. Germline lookup yields CDR1 MDHEN and CDR2 SYDVKM. The CDR3 region is CASRSSGGARETQYF. In DNA form, the CDR3 reads TGTGCCAGCAGGAGTAGCGGGGGGGCTCGGGAGACCCAGTACTTC.

This clonotype has a count of ten or more. The genes are TRBV13 and TRBJ2-1; 7 positions agree with TRBD2. There are 13 residues in the CDR3. The germline V gene encodes CDR1 PRHDT and CDR2 FYEKMQ (reference sequence). V lost 5 bases and J lost 8; bases outside the gene matches: 6. The CDR3 sequence: CASSQRGRYEQFF. CDR3 nucleotide sequence: TGTGCCAGCAGCCAGCGGGGAAGGTATGAGCAGTTCTTC.

V is TRBV19 and J is TRBJ2-1; D may be TRBD1 (6 bases). Germline assignment: CDR1 LNHDA and CDR2 SQIVND (reference sequence). The V end was cut by 4 bases, the J end by 10 bases, with 17 bases between. The CDR3 runs 14 residues. Here the CDR3 reads CASSTSSGTHEQFF. The CDR3 region has the DNA TGTGCCAGTAGTACCTCCTCCGGGACACACGAGCAGTTCTTC. The complete variable domain, with remaining parts taken from reference TRBV19 and TRBJ2-1, reads DGGITQSPKYLFRKEGQNVTLSCEQNLNHDAMYWYRQDPGQGLRLIYYSQIVNDFQKGDIAEGYSVSREKKESFPLTVTSAQKNPTAFYLCASSTSSGTHEQFFGPGTRLTVL.

The chain has TRBV11-2 and TRBJ1-1, with D perhaps matching TRBD1 (6 bases). The CDR3 is made up of 15 amino acids. The V end lost 4 bases, the J end lost 4 bases, and 16 bases lay between the germline ends. Germline CDR1 and CDR2: SGHAT and FQNNGV. This chain's CDR3 is CASSSLRGQSTEAFF. CDR3 nucleotides: TGTGCCAGCAGCTCCTTAAGGGGACAAAGCACTGAAGCTTTCTTT.

This clonotype was picked up a small number of times. This chain uses TRBV25-1 with TRBJ2-3, with D maybe TRBD1 (6 bases). CDR1 is MGHDK, CDR2 SYGVNS, per germline. The CDR3 has 17 amino acids. V was shortened by 2 bases and J by 4 bases, with 19 bases between the two germline ends. The CDR3 loop is CASSETQGLPLADTQYF. CDR3 nucleotide sequence: TGTGCCAGCAGTGAAACCCAGGGGCTCCCTCTGGCAGATACGCAGTATTTT.

A few counts support this clonotype. The chain has TRBV6-5 and TRBJ2-1; 7 bases agree with TRBD2. The ends lost 6 bases at V and 3 bases at J; junction bases unmatched: 2. CDR3 size: 13 residues. CDR1 is MNHEY and CDR2 is SVGAGI in the germline V gene. This CDR3 reads CASRLAGYNEQFF. The CDR3 coding sequence is TGTGCCAGCAGGTTAGCGGGCTACAATGAGCAGTTCTTC.